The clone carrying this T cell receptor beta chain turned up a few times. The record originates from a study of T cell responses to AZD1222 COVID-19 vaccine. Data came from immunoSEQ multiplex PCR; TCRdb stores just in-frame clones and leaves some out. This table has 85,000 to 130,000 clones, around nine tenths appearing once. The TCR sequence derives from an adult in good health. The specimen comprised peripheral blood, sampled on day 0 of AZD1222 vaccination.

CDR3 amino acids: CASSDEAGYSQQFF. CDR3 sequence (DNA): TGTGCCAGCAGTGACGAAGCGGGATACAGCCAGCAGTTCTTC. This chain uses TRBV6-4 with TRBJ2-1; TRBD2 agrees at 7 bases. CDR3 size: 14 residues. V shed 2 bases, J shed 11 bases, and the junction held 9 bases outside the gene matches. Germline loops: CDR1 MRHNA, CDR2 SNTAGT.